This entry features one TCR beta chain sequence. V lost 3 bases and J lost 3, with 14 bases in between. The CDR3 has 16 amino acids. Per the germline V gene, CDR1 is MNHEY and CDR2 is SMNVEV (reference sequence). This entry comes from a study of CD8 T cells in Susac syndrome. The RNA, about 0.5 to 1 ug, was put through reverse transcription using random hexamers. Amplification of TCR beta CDR3 by immunoSEQ multiplex PCR spanned 54 Vbeta and 13 Jbeta. A single record per CDR3 protein comes from TCRdb applying MiXCR to the immunoSEQ multiplex PCR reads. The data show 250,000 to 350,000 distinct CDR3 sequences, around 90% seen once.

The chain carries TRBV27 and TRBJ1-4; D may be TRBD1 (5 bases). Sequencing was done on a sample of CD4+ T cells from PBMCs. This TCR was recovered from a human donor with multiple sclerosis. Here the CDR3 reads CASSFLSRGPNEKLFF. In nucleotides, the CDR3 is TGTGCCAGCAGTTTCCTATCCCGGGGACCTAATGAAAAACTGTTTTTT.